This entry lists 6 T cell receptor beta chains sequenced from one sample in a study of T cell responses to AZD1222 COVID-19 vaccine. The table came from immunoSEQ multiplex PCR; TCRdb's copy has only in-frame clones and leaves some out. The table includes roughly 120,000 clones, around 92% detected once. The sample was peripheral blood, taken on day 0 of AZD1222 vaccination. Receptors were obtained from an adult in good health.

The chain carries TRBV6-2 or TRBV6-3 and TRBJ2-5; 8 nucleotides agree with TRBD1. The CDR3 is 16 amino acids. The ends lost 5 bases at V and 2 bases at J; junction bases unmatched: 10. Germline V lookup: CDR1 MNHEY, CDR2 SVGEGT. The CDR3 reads CASSQRQGLFQETQYF. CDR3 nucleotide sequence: TGTGCCAGCAGTCAGCGACAGGGGCTATTTCAAGAGACCCAGTACTTC.

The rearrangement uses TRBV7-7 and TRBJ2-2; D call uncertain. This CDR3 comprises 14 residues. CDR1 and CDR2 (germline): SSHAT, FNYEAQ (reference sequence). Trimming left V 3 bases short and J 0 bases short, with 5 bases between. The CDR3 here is CASSFDANTGELFF. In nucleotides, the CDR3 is TGTGCCAGCAGCTTTGACGCGAACACCGGGGAGCTGTTTTTT. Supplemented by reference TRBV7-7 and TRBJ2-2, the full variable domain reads GAGVSQSPRYKVTKRGQDVTLRCDPISSHATLYWYQQALGQGPEFLTYFNYEAQPDKSGLPSDRFSAERPEGSISTLTIQRTEQRDSAMYRCASSFDANTGELFFGEGSRLTVL.

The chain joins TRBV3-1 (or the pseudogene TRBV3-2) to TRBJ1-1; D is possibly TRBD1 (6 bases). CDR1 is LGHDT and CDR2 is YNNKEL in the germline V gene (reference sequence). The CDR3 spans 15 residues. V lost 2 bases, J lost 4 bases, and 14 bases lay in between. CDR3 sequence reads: CASSQTWTDLTEAFF. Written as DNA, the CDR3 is TGTGCCAGCAGCCAAACTTGGACAGACCTCACTGAAGCTTTCTTT.

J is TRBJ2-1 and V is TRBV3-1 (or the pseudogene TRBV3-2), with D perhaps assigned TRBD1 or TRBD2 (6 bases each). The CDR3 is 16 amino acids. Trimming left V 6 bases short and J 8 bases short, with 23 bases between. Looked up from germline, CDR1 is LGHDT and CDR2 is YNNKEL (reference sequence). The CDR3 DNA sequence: TGTGCCAGCAGTTCCTCGGGGGCTTCAACCGACGATGAGCAGTTCTTC. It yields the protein CASSSSGASTDDEQFF.

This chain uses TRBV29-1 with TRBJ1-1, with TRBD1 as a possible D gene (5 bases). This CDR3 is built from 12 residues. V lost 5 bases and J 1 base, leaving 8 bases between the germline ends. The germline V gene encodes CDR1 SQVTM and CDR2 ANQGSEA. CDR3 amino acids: CSVRQQNTEAFF. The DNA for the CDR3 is TGCAGCGTTCGACAGCAGAACACTGAAGCTTTCTTT.

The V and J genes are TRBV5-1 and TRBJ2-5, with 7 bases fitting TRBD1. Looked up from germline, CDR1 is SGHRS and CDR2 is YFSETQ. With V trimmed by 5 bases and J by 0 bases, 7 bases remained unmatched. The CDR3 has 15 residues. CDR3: CASRATTGYQETQYF. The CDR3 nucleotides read TGCGCCAGCAGGGCAACGACAGGGTACCAAGAGACCCAGTACTTC.